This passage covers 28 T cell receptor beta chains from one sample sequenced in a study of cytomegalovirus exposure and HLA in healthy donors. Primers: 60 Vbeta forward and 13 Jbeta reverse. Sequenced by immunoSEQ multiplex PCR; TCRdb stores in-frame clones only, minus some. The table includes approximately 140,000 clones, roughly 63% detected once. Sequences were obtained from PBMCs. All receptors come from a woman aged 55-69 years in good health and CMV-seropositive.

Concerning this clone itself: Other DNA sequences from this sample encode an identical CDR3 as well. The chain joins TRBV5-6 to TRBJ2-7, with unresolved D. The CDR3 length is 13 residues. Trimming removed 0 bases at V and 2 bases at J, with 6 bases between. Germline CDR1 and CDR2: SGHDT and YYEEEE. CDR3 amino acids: CASSLAPAYEQYF. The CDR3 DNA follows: TGTGCCAGCAGCTTGGCCCCAGCCTACGAGCAGTACTTC.

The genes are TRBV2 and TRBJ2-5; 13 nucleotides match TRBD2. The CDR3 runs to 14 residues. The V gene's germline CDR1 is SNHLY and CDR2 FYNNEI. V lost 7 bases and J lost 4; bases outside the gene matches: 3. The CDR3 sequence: CASKLAGGPETQYF. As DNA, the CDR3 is TGTGCCAGCAAACTAGCGGGAGGGCCAGAGACCCAGTACTTC.

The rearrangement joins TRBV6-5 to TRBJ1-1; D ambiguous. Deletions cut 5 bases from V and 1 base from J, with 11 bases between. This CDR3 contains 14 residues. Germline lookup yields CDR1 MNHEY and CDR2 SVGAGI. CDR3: CASSNRVPNTEAFF. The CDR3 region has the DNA TGTGCCAGCAGTAACCGGGTTCCGAACACTGAAGCTTTCTTT.

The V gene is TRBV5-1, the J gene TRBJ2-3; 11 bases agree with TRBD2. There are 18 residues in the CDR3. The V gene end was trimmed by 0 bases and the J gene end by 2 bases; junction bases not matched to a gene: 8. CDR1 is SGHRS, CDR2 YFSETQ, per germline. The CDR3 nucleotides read TGCGCCAGCAGCTTGGCCGTGCTAGCGGGAGGCCTCACAGATACGCAGTATTTT. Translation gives CASSLAVLAGGLTDTQYF. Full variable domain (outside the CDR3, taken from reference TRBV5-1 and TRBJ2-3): KAGVTQTPRYLIKTRGQQVTLSCSPISGHRSVSWYQQTPGQGLQFLFEYFSETQRNKGNFPGRFSGRQFSNSRSEMNVSTLELGDSALYLCASSLAVLAGGLTDTQYFGPGTRLTVL.

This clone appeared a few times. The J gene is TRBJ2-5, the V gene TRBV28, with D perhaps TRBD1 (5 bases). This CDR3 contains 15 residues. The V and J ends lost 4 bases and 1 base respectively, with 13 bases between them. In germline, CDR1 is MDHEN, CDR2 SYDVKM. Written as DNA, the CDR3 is TGTGCCAGCAGTTCCCGGACAAATTTCCAAGAGACCCAGTACTTC. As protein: CASSSRTNFQETQYF.

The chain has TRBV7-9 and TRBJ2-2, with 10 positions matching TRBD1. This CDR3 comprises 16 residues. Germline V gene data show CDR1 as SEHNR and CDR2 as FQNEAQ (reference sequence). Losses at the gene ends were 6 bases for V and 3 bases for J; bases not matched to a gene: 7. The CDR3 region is CASRSTGTGDTGELFF. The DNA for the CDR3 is TGTGCCAGCAGATCAACCGGGACAGGGGACACCGGGGAGCTGTTTTTT.

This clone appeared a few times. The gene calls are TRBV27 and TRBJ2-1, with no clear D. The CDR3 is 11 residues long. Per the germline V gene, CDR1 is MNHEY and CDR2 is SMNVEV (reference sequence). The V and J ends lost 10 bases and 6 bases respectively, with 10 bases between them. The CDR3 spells CATRYGNEQFF. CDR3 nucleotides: TGTGCCACCCGTTACGGCAATGAGCAGTTCTTC.

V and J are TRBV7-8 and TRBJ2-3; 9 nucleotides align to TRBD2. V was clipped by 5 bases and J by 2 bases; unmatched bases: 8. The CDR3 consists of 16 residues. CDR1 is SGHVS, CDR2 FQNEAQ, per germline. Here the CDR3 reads CASSQQTSGLTDTQYF. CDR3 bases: TGTGCCAGCAGCCAGCAGACTAGCGGACTCACAGATACGCAGTATTTT.

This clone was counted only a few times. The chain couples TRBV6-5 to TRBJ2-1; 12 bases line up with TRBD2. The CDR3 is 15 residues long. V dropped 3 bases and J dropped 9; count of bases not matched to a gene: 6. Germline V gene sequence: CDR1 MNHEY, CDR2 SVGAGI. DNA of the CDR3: TGTGCCAGCAGTTATTCCGGACTAGCGGGACTTGAGCAGTTCTTC. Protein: CASSYSGLAGLEQFF.

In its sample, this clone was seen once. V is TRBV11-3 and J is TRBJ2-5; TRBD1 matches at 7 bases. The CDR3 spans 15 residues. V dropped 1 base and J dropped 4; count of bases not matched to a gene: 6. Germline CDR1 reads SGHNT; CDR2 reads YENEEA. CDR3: CASSLGDRDGETQYF. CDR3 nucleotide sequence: TGTGCCAGCAGCTTAGGTGACAGGGACGGAGAGACCCAGTACTTC.

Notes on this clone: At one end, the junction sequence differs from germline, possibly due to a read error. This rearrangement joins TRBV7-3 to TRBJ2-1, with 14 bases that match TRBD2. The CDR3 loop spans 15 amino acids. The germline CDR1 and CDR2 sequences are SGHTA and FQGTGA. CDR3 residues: CASSLTIGTSGSLIF. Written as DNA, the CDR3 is TGTGCCAGCAGCTTAACTATCGGGACTAGCGGGAGTTTGATCTTC. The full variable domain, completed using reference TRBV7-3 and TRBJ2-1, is GAGVSQTPSNKVTEKGKYVELRCDPISGHTALYWYRQSLGQGPEFLIYFQGTGAADDSGLPNDRFFAVRPEGSVSTLKIQRTERGDSAVYLCASSLTIGTSGSLIFGPGTRLTVL.

The CDR3, as DNA: TGTGCCAGCAGGCCAGGGCGGCGGGAGTCCTACAATGAGCAGTTCTTC. Translation gives CASRPGRRESYNEQFF. The chain joins TRBV28 to TRBJ2-1; TRBD2 agrees at 7 bases. The CDR3 loop spans 16 amino acids. Germline V gives CDR1 MDHEN, CDR2 SYDVKM. The V and J ends lost 6 bases and 1 base, in that order; junction bases with no gene match: 9.

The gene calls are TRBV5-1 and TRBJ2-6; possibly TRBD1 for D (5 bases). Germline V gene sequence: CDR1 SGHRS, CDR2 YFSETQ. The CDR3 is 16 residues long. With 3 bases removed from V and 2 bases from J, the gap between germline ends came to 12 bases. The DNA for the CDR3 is TGCGCCAGCAGCTCGGAAGGGGCAGCTGGGGCCAACGTCCTGACTTTC. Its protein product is CASSSEGAAGANVLTF. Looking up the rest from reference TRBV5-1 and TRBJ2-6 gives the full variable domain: KAGVTQTPRYLIKTRGQQVTLSCSPISGHRSVSWYQQTPGQGLQFLFEYFSETQRNKGNFPGRFSGRQFSNSRSEMNVSTLELGDSALYLCASSSEGAAGANVLTFGAGSRLTVL.

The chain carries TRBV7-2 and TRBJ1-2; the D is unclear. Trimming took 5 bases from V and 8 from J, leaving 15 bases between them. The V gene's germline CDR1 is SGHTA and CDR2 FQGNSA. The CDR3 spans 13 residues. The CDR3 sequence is CASSPGLLRGYTF. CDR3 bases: TGTGCCAGCAGCCCCGGACTACTTAGGGGCTACACCTTC.

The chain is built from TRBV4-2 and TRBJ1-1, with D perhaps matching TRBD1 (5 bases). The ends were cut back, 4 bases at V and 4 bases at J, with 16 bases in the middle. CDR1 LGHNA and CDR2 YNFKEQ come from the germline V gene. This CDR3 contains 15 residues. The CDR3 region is CASSREGQLSTEAFF. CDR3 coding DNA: TGTGCCAGCAGCCGAGAGGGGCAGTTGAGCACTGAAGCTTTCTTT.

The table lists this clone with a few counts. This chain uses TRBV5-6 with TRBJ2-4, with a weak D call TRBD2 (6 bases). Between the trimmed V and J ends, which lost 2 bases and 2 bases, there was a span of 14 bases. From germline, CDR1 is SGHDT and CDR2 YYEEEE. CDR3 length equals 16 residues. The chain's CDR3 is CASSFGTGRTKNIQYF. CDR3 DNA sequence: TGTGCCAGCAGCTTCGGGACTGGGAGGACCAAAAACATTCAGTACTTC.

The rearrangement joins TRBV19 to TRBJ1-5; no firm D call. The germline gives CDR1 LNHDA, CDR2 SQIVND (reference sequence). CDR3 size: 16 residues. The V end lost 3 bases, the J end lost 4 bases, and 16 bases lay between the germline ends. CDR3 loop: CASSIITALRNQPQHF. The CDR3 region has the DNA TGTGCCAGTAGTATTATCACGGCTTTGCGGAATCAGCCCCAGCATTTT.

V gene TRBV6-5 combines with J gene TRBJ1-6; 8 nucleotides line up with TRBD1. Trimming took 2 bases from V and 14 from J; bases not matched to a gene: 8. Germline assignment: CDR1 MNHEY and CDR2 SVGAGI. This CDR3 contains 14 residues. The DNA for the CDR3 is TGTGCCAGCAGTTACGGACAGGGCCAAGGAACCCTCCACTTT. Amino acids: CASSYGQGQGTLHF.

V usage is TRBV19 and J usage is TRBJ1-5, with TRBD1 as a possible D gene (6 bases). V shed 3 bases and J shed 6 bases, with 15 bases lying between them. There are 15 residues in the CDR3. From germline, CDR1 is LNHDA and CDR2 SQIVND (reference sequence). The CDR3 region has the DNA TGTGCCAGTAGTATTGGTAGGGACAAGCTTCAGCCCCAGCATTTT. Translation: CASSIGRDKLQPQHF.

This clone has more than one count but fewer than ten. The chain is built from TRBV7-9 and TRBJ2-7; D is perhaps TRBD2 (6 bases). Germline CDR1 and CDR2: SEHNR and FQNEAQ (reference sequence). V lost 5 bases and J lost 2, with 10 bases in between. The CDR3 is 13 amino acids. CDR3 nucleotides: TGTGCCAGCAGCCCAGCGGGTACCTACGAGCAGTACTTC. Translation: CASSPAGTYEQYF.

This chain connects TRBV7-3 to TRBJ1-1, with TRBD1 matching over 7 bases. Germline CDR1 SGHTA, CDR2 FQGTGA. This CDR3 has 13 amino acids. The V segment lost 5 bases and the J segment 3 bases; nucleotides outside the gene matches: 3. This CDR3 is CASSPQGYTEAFF. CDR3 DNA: TGTGCCAGCAGCCCACAGGGGTACACTGAAGCTTTCTTT.

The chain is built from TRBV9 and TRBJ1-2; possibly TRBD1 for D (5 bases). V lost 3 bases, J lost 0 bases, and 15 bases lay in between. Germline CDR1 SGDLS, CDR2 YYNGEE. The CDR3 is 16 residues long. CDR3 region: CASSASPETANYGYTF. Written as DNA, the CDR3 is TGTGCCAGCAGCGCCTCACCAGAGACAGCTAACTATGGCTACACCTTC.

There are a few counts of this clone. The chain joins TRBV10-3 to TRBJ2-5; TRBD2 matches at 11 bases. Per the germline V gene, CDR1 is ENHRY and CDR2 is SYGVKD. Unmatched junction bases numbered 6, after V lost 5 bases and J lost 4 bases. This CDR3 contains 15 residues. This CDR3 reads CAISRPLAGVETQYF. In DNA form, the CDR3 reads TGTGCCATCAGTCGTCCACTAGCGGGAGTAGAGACCCAGTACTTC.

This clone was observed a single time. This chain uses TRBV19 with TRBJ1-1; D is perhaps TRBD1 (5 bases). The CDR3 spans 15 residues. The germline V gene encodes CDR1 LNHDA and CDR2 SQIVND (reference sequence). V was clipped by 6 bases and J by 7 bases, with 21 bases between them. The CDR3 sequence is CASRTFSGGVIEAFF. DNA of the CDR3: TGTGCCAGTAGAACCTTCTCCGGGGGGGTCATTGAAGCTTTCTTT.

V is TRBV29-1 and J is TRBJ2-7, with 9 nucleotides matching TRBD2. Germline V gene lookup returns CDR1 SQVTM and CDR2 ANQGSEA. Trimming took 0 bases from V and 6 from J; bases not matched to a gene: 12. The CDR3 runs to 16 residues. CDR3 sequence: CSVEDPASGIGREQYF. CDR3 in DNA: TGCAGCGTTGAAGACCCCGCTAGCGGGATCGGGCGCGAGCAGTACTTC.

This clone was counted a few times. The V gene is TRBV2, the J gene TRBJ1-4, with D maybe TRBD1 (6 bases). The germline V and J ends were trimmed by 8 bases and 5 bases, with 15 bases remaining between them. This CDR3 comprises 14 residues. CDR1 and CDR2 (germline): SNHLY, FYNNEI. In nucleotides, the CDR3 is TGTGCCAGCGTTAGGACAGCCAAAAATGAAAAACTGTTTTTT. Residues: CASVRTAKNEKLFF.

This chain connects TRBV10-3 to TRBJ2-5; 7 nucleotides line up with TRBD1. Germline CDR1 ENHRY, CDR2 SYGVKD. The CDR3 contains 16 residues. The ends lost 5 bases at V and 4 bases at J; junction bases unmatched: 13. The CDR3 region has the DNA TGTGCCATCAGTTTTGACAGGGTGAAGGTGGGAGAGACCCAGTACTTC. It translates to CAISFDRVKVGETQYF.

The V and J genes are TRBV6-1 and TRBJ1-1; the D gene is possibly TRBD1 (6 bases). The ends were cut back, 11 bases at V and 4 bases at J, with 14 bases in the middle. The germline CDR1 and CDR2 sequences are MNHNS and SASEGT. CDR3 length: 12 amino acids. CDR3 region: CASVVGATEAFF. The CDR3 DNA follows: TGTGCCTCCGTGGTGGGGGCCACTGAAGCTTTCTTT.